This is a list of T cell receptor beta chains from one sample in a study of Ad26.COV2.S vaccination and SARS-CoV-2 variants. Sequenced by immunoSEQ multiplex PCR; TCRdb stores in-frame clones only, minus some. Found here are some 450,000 clones, about nine tenths of them singletons; the top ten hold roughly 4%. This material consisted of peripheral blood, taken in a trial of Ad26.COV2.S vaccine versus placebo. These receptors all stem from a person between 18 and 65 years old who received the Ad26.COV2.S COVID-19 vaccine or a placebo. Both conserved end residues are part of each CDR3. D genes are given only for firm matches. The size entry is marked missing in some rows and otherwise reads once, few, many or a size class.

TRBJ2-5 | . | TRBV2 | . | CASSELLIKQGEKETQYF | TGTGCCAGCAGTGAACTCCTTATTAAACAGGGCGAGAAAGAGACCCAGTACTTC
TRBJ2-7 | TRBD2 | TRBV7-2 | . | CASSTGLAGLSYEQYF | TGTGCCAGCAGCACGGGACTAGCGGGCCTCTCCTACGAGCAGTACTTC
TRBJ2-1 | . | TRBV24-1 | . | CATGRNSYNEQFF | TGTGCCACCGGCCGGAATAGCTACAATGAGCAGTTCTTC
TRBJ1-6 | . | TRBV4-1 | . | CASKMDVPYPSPLHF | TGCGCCAGCAAAATGGACGTTCCGTACCCTTCACCCCTCCACTTT
TRBJ1-1 | TRBD1 | TRBV10-3 | . | CAISAKGARNTEAFF | TGTGCCATCAGTGCTAAGGGGGCGAGGAACACTGAAGCTTTCTTT
TRBJ2-5 | . | TRBV12-3/TRBV12-4 | . | CASSLWDQETQYF | TGTGCCAGCAGTTTGTGGGATCAGGAGACCCAGTACTTC
TRBJ1-1 | . | TRBV9 | once | CASSVAPVSSNTEAFF | TGTGCCAGCAGCGTAGCTCCTGTCAGCTCGAACACTGAAGCTTTCTTT
TRBJ2-1 | . | TRBV7-2 | . | CASSPRAGNEQFF | TGTGCCAGCAGCCCCCGTGCGGGCAATGAGCAGTTCTTC
TRBJ2-7 | TRBD2 | TRBV6-5 | . | CASSQRGSYEQYF | TGTGCCAGCAGCCAGCGGGGATCCTACGAGCAGTACTTC
TRBJ2-7 | TRBD2 | TRBV10-3 | . | CAISESSWTSGSLRYEQYF | TGTGCCATCAGTGAGTCCTCATGGACTAGCGGGAGTTTAAGGTACGAGCAGTACTTC
TRBJ2-2 | . | TRBV9 | . | CASSALGGELFF | TGTGCCAGCAGCGCCTTGGGCGGGGAGCTGTTTTTT
TRBJ2-3 | . | TRBV3-1/TRBV3-2 | . | CASSQATSTDTQYF | TGTGCCAGCAGCCAGGCCACCAGCACAGATACGCAGTATTTT
TRBJ2-1 | TRBD2 | TRBV6-2/TRBV6-3 | . | CASSYDGRATYNEQFF | TGTGCCAGCAGTTATGACGGGAGGGCCACCTACAATGAGCAGTTCTTC
TRBJ2-5 | . | TRBV24-1 | . | CATSDGGGETQYF | TGTGCCACCAGTGACGGAGGGGGAGAGACCCAGTACTTC
TRBJ2-5 | TRBD2 | TRBV6-5 | . | CASFIAGGPQETQYF | TGTGCCAGCTTTATAGCGGGAGGGCCCCAAGAGACCCAGTACTTC
TRBJ2-7 | TRBD2 | TRBV7-9 | . | CASAASGRAVWEQYF | TGTGCCAGCGCGGCTAGCGGGAGGGCGGTTTGGGAGCAGTACTTC
TRBJ2-1 | TRBD2 | TRBV5-4 | . | CASQPRLAGVEQFF | TGTGCCAGCCAACCTCGACTAGCGGGAGTTGAGCAGTTCTTC
TRBJ2-1 | TRBD2 | TRBV28 | . | CASRGVVAGDYNEQFF | TGTGCCAGCAGGGGGGTTGTAGCGGGGGACTACAATGAGCAGTTCTTC
TRBJ2-1 | TRBD2 | TRBV5-4 | . | CASSREAGGPSTHNEQFF | TGTGCCAGCAGCCGCGAGGCGGGAGGGCCCTCCACCCACAATGAGCAGTTCTTC
TRBJ2-3 | . | TRBV27 | . | CASSLSGGITPDTQYF | TGTGCCAGCAGTTTATCGGGGGGCATAACCCCAGATACGCAGTATTTT
TRBJ2-3 | . | TRBV5-1 | . | CASSLGPTRTDTQYF | TGCGCCAGCAGCTTGGGACCAACGCGCACAGATACGCAGTATTTT
TRBJ1-6 | TRBD1 | TRBV5-1 | . | CASSLGDAGTANSPLHF | TGCGCCAGCAGCTTGGGGGATGCCGGGACAGCTAATTCACCCCTCCACTTT
TRBJ2-3 | . | TRBV11-1 | . | CASSLARARHTQYF | TGTGCCAGCAGCTTAGCAAGGGCGAGACATACGCAGTATTTT
TRBJ2-1 | . | TRBV4-3 | . | CASSQDGVGEQFF | TGCGCCAGCAGCCAAGATGGGGTGGGTGAGCAGTTCTTC
TRBJ2-2 | TRBD1 | TRBV18 | . | CASSPSLSPGQAELFF | TGTGCCAGCTCACCTTCCTTGAGCCCGGGACAGGCAGAGCTGTTTTTT
TRBJ1-4 | TRBD1 | TRBV28 | . | CASLDRDNEKLFF | TGTGCCAGCCTGGACAGGGATAATGAAAAACTGTTTTTT
TRBJ2-2 | . | TRBV7-6 | . | CASSKTSVLDRYTGELFF | TGTGCCAGCAGCAAAACGTCAGTACTAGACCGGTACACCGGGGAGCTGTTTTTT
TRBJ2-3 | TRBD1 | TRBV4-2 | . | CASSHPTGGATDTQYF | TGTGCTAGCAGCCACCCGACAGGGGGAGCAACAGATACGCAGTATTTT
TRBJ1-5 | TRBD1 | TRBV6-4 | . | CASSFPGQGTDQPQHF | TGTGCCAGCAGTTTCCCGGGACAGGGAACGGATCAGCCCCAGCATTTT
TRBJ2-7 | TRBD1 | TRBV4-2 | . | CASRPYRGAYEQYF | TGTGCCAGCAGGCCTTACAGGGGGGCCTACGAGCAGTACTTC
TRBJ2-5 | TRBD2 | TRBV29-1 | once | CSVAEAGVQETQYF | TGCAGCGTCGCCGAGGCGGGAGTCCAAGAGACCCAGTACTTC
TRBJ2-2 | TRBD2 | TRBV9 | . | CASSLPTSGGANTGELFF | TGTGCCAGCAGCTTACCGACTAGCGGAGGAGCGAACACCGGGGAGCTGTTTTTT
TRBJ1-4 | . | TRBV28 | . | CASSLQATNEKLFF | TGTGCCAGCAGTCTACAGGCAACTAATGAAAAACTGTTTTTT
TRBJ1-5 | . | TRBV19 | once | CASSRGGLHQPQHF | TGTGCCAGTAGTAGGGGCGGGCTGCATCAGCCCCAGCATTTT
TRBJ2-6 | . | TRBV30 | . | CAWKFGGSGANVLTF | TGTGCCTGGAAGTTTGGGGGCTCTGGGGCCAACGTCCTGACTTTC
TRBJ1-1 | TRBD1 | TRBV24-1 | . | CATSDPGQGTEAFF | TGTGCCACCAGTGACCCGGGACAGGGAACTGAAGCTTTCTTT
TRBJ2-7 | . | TRBV27 | . | CASSPGGEVYEQYF | TGTGCCAGCAGTCCCGGAGGCGAGGTCTACGAGCAGTACTTC
TRBJ2-3 | TRBD2 | TRBV2 | . | CASSEASGRLDTQYF | TGTGCCAGCAGTGAGGCTAGCGGGAGACTGGATACGCAGTATTTT
TRBJ2-3 | . | TRBV7-8 | . | CASSLVWESDTQYF | TGTGCCAGCAGCTTAGTCTGGGAGTCCGATACGCAGTATTTT
TRBJ2-7 | TRBD2 | TRBV7-2 | . | CASSSLGTSGRYEQYF | TGTGCTAGCAGCTCGTTAGGTACTAGCGGGAGATACGAGCAGTACTTC
TRBJ2-7 | TRBD1 | TRBV19 | . | CASSIDLAQGAKYEQYF | TGTGCCAGTAGTATAGATCTGGCACAGGGGGCCAAATACGAGCAGTACTTC
TRBJ1-2 | . | TRBV6-5 | . | CASSQAGAVYGYTF | TGTGCCAGCTCGCAGGCCGGGGCGGTCTATGGCTACACCTTC
TRBJ2-3 | TRBD1 | TRBV28 | . | CASGSRGQGTDTQYF | TGTGCCAGCGGATCCCGGGGACAGGGAACAGATACGCAGTATTTT
TRBJ1-3 | . | TRBV5-1 | . | CASAKSRDSGNTIYF | TGCGCCAGCGCGAAATCGAGGGACTCTGGAAACACCATATATTTT
TRBJ2-2 | . | TRBV13 | . | CASSLGAGATGELFF | TGTGCCAGCAGCTTAGGAGCAGGGGCCACCGGGGAGCTGTTTTTT
TRBJ2-1 | TRBD2 | TRBV9 | . | CASSNRLAEYNEQFF | TGTGCCAGCAGCAACCGACTAGCGGAGTACAATGAGCAGTTCTTC
TRBJ1-6 | . | TRBV7-3 | few | CASSTDRLAPLHF | TGTGCCAGCAGCACGGACCGTTTGGCACCCCTCCACTTT
TRBJ2-2 | TRBD2 | TRBV19 | . | CASSIGAGGPAGELFF | TGTGCCAGTAGTATTGGAGCGGGAGGACCGGCCGGGGAGCTGTTTTTT
TRBJ1-5 | . | TRBV5-1 | few | CASSLGEIQPQHF | TGCGCCAGCAGCTTGGGGGAGATTCAGCCCCAGCATTTT
TRBJ2-7 | TRBD1 | TRBV5-1 | . | CASSTRDRDYEQYF | TGCGCCAGCAGCACCCGGGACAGGGACTACGAGCAGTACTTC
TRBJ2-7 | . | TRBV14 | . | CASSERRLGYEQYF | TGTGCCAGCAGTGAAAGACGGCTCGGGTACGAGCAGTACTTC